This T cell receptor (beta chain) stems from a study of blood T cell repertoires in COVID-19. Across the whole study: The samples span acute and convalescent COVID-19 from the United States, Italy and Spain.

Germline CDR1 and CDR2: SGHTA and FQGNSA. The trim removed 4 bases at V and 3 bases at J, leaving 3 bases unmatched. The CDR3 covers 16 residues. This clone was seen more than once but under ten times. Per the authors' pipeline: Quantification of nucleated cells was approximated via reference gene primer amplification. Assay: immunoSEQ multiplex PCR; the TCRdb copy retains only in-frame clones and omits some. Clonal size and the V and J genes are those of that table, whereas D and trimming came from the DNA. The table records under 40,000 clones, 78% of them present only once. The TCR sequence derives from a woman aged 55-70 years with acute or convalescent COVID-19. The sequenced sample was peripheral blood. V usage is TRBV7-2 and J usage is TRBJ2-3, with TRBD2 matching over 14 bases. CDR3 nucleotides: TGTGCCAGCAGCTGGACTAGCGGGGGGAGAACAGATACGCAGTATTTT. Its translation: CASSWTSGGRTDTQYF.